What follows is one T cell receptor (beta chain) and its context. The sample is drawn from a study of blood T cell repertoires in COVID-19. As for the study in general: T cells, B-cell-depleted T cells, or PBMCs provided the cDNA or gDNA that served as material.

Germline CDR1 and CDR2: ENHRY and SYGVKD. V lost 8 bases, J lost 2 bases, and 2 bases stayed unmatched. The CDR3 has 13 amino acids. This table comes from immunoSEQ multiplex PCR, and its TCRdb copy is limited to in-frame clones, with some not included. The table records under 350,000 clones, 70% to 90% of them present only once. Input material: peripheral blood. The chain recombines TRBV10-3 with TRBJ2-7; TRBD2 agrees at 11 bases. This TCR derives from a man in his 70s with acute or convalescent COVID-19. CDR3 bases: TGTGCCATCGGGGGACTAGCGGCCTACGAGCAGTACTTC. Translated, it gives CAIGGLAAYEQYF.